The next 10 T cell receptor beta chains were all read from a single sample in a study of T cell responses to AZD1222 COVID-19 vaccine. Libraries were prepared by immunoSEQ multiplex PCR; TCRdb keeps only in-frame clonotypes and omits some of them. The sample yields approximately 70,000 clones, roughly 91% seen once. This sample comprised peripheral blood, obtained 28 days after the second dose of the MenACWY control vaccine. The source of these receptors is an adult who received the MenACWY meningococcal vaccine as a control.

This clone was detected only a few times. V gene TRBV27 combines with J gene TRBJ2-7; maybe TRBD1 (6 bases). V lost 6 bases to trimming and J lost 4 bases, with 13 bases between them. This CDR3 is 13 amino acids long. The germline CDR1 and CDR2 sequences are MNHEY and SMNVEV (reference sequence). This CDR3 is CASSPKQGYEQYF. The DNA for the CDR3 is TGTGCCAGCAGCCCGAAACAGGGTTACGAGCAGTACTTC.

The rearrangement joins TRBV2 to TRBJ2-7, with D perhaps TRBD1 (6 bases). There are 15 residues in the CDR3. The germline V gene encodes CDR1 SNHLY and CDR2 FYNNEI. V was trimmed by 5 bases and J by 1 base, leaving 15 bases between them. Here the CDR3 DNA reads TGTGCCAGCAGTAAAACAGGGTCTGGGTCCTACGAGCAGTACTTC. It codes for CASSKTGSGSYEQYF.

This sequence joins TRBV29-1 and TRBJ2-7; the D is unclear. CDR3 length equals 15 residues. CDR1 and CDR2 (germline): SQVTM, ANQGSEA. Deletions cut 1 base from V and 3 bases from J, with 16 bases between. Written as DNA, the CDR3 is TGCAGCGTTGAAGGGATAGGGCAGATGGGCTACGAGCAGTACTTC. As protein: CSVEGIGQMGYEQYF.

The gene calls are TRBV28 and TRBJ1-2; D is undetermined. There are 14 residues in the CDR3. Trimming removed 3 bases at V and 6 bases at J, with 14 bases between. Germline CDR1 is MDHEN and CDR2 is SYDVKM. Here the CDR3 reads CASSFLGLADGYTF. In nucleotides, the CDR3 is TGTGCCAGCAGTTTTCTAGGCTTAGCGGATGGCTACACCTTC.

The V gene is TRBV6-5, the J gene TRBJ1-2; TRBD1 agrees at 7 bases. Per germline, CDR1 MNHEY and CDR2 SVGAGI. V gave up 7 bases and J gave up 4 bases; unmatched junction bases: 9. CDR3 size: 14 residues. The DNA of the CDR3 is TGTGCCAGCACTCGAACCGGGACAGCCTATGGCTACACCTTC. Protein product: CASTRTGTAYGYTF.

This CDR3 reads CASSLNQGEGRNEQYF. Written as DNA, the CDR3 is TGTGCCAGCAGCTTAAATCAGGGGGAGGGCCGGAACGAGCAGTACTTC. The rearrangement links TRBV7-2 to TRBJ2-7; TRBD1 or TRBD2 may be the D gene (7 bases each). The CDR3 has 16 amino acids. With 2 bases removed from V and 5 bases from J, the gap between germline ends came to 19 bases. The germline V gene has CDR1 SGHTA and CDR2 FQGNSA.

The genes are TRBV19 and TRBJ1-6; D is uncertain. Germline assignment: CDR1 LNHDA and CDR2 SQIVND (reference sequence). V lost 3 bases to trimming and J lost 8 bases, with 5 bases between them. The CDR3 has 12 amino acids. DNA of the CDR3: TGTGCCAGTAGTATGGTCGATTCACCCCTCCACTTT. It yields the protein CASSMVDSPLHF.

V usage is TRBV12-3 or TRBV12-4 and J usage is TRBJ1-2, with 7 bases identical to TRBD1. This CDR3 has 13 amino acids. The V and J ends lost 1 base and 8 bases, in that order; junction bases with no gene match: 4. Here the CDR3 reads CASSLGRTGGYTF. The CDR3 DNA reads TGTGCCAGCAGTTTAGGGAGGACAGGCGGCTACACCTTC.

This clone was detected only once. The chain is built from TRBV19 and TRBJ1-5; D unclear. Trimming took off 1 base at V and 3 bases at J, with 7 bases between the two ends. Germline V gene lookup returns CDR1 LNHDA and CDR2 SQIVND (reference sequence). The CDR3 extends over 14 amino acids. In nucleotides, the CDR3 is TGTGCCAGTAGTATAGGTCAGAACAATCAGCCCCAGCATTTT. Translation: CASSIGQNNQPQHF.

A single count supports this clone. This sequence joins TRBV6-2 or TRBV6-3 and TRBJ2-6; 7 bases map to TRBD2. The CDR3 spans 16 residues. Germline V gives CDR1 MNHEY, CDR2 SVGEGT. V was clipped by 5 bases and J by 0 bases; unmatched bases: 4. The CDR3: CASSLSGLSGANVLTF. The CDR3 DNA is TGTGCCAGCAGTCTTAGCGGGCTCTCTGGGGCCAACGTCCTGACTTTC.